The 11 T cell receptor beta chains below all came from one sample that was sequenced in a study of T cell changes during pregnancy in multiple sclerosis. TCRdb's table, derived via immunoSEQ multiplex PCR, lists solely in-frame clones and lacks some. The sample includes some 11,000 clones, 85% to 90% of them seen just once. The starting material was CD8+ T cells from peripheral blood mononuclear cells, obtained in the first trimester of pregnancy. All receptors come from a female donor in good health, enrolled as a control in a pregnancy study.

V and J are TRBV27 and TRBJ1-1; D may be TRBD1 (6 bases). Looked up from germline, CDR1 is MNHEY and CDR2 is SMNVEV (reference sequence). V lost 4 bases and J lost 8, with 14 bases in between. The CDR3 consists of 13 residues. CDR3 nucleotide sequence: TGTGCCAGCAGTTATGCGGGGGCAGGGGAAGCTTTCTTT. Protein: CASSYAGAGEAFF.

The chain recombines TRBV4-2 with TRBJ1-2; weak D call: TRBD1 (5 bases). V was shortened by 0 bases and J by 3 bases, with 11 bases between the two germline ends. The germline gives CDR1 LGHNA, CDR2 YNFKEQ. This CDR3 has 15 amino acids. The chain's CDR3 is CASSQESGGHYGYTF. The CDR3 DNA reads TGTGCCAGCAGCCAAGAATCCGGGGGTCACTATGGCTACACCTTC.

The chain combines TRBV14 with TRBJ2-1; D gene ambiguous. The length of the CDR3 is 14 residues. From germline, CDR1 is SGHDN and CDR2 FVKESK. The V gene lost 4 bases and the J gene lost 10 bases, with 17 bases spanning the gap. The CDR3 region has the DNA TGTGCCAGCAGCCTGGCTAGTAGGTTTAGCGAGCAGTTCTTC. Translating it yields CASSLASRFSEQFF. The full variable domain, its missing parts supplied by reference TRBV14 and TRBJ2-1, is EAGVTQFPSHSVIEKGQTVTLRCDPISGHDNLYWYRRVMGKEIKFLLHFVKESKQDESGMPNNRFLAERTGGTYSTLKVQPAELEDSGVYFCASSLASRFSEQFFGPGTRLTVL.

The chain employs TRBV5-1 and TRBJ2-7; perhaps TRBD1 as D (5 bases). CDR3 length equals 13 residues. The germline V gene has CDR1 SGHRS and CDR2 YFSETQ. Trimming removed 0 bases from V and 6 bases from J, with 10 bases in between. For the CDR3, the DNA is TGCGCCAGCAGCTTGGAGGTAGGGGCCGAGCAGTACTTC. This translates into CASSLEVGAEQYF.

J is TRBJ1-2 and V is TRBV19; D call uncertain. Trimming cost V 5 bases and J 4 bases, with 11 bases left between them. The germline gives CDR1 LNHDA, CDR2 SQIVND (reference sequence). The CDR3 runs 13 residues. The CDR3, as DNA: TGTGCCAGTAGTCTCCGGGAATCCTATGGCTACACCTTC. This encodes CASSLRESYGYTF. Together with reference TRBV19 and TRBJ1-2, the CDR3 gives the full variable domain: DGGITQSPKYLFRKEGQNVTLSCEQNLNHDAMYWYRQDPGQGLRLIYYSQIVNDFQKGDIAEGYSVSREKKESFPLTVTSAQKNPTAFYLCASSLRESYGYTFGSGTRLTVV.

Note on this clone: This sample includes further DNA sequences coding for the same CDR3. The chain employs TRBV6-4 and TRBJ2-3; the match to TRBD2 covers 14 bases. The J segment lost 6 bases and the V segment lost 0 bases, leaving 2 bases of the junction unmatched. Germline values: CDR1 MRHNA, CDR2 SNTAGT. The length of the CDR3 is 16 residues. CDR3 in amino acids: CASSDSTSGGADTQYF. In nucleotides, the CDR3 is TGTGCCAGCAGTGACTCGACTAGCGGGGGGGCTGATACGCAGTATTTT.

The CDR3 DNA follows: TGTGCCAGCAGTTTCTCGGGACAGGTCACCTACGAGCAGTACTTC. This gives the protein CASSFSGQVTYEQYF. The chain has TRBV11-3 and TRBJ2-7; TRBD1 matches 8 bases. V lost 6 bases, J lost 2 bases, and 9 bases stayed unmatched. Germline-derived CDR1 and CDR2 are SGHNT and YENEEA. The CDR3 length is 15 residues.

This clone was detected only once. The rearrangement links TRBV4-3 to TRBJ1-4, with D hard to call. Per germline, CDR1 LGHNA and CDR2 YSLEER. The CDR3 consists of 13 residues. Trimming took 1 base from V and 14 from J, leaving 14 bases between them. CDR3 residues: CASSQAFRGRLFF. The CDR3, as DNA: TGCGCCAGCAGCCAAGCTTTCCGAGGGAGGCTGTTTTTT.

J is TRBJ2-2 and V is TRBV9, with a weak D call TRBD2 (5 bases). The germline CDR1 and CDR2 sequences are SGDLS and YYNGEE. With 3 bases removed from V and 3 bases from J, the gap between germline ends came to 15 bases. The CDR3 contains 16 residues. This CDR3 reads CASSATLDSYTGELFF. The CDR3 DNA sequence: TGTGCCAGCAGCGCAACGTTGGACTCATACACCGGGGAGCTGTTTTTT. Combining the CDR3 with reference TRBV9 and TRBJ2-2 gives the whole variable domain DSGVTQTPKHLITATGQRVTLRCSPRSGDLSVYWYQQSLDQGLQFLIQYYNGEERAKGNILERFSAQQFPDLHSELNLSSLELGDSALYFCASSATLDSYTGELFFGEGSRLTVL.

Turning to this clone: An end of the junction differs from the germline gene, which may be a read error. The chain couples TRBV4-2 to TRBJ1-3; 9 nucleotides match TRBD1. The CDR3 has 18 amino acids. CDR1 LGHNA and CDR2 YNFKEQ come from the germline V gene. The CDR3 nucleotides are TGTGCCAGCAGCCAAGAAAGGGGCCCTCCGACAGGGGGAAACACCACATATTTT. Amino acid sequence: CASSQERGPPTGGNTTYF.

CDR3: CASSAIQGIDEAFF. DNA for the CDR3: TGTGCCAGCAGCGCCATCCAGGGAATCGATGAAGCTTTCTTT. V is TRBV9 and J is TRBJ1-1, with D possibly being TRBD1 (5 bases). The ends were cut back, 3 bases at V and 7 bases at J, with 16 bases in the middle. This CDR3 is built from 14 residues. CDR1 is SGDLS, CDR2 YYNGEE, per germline.